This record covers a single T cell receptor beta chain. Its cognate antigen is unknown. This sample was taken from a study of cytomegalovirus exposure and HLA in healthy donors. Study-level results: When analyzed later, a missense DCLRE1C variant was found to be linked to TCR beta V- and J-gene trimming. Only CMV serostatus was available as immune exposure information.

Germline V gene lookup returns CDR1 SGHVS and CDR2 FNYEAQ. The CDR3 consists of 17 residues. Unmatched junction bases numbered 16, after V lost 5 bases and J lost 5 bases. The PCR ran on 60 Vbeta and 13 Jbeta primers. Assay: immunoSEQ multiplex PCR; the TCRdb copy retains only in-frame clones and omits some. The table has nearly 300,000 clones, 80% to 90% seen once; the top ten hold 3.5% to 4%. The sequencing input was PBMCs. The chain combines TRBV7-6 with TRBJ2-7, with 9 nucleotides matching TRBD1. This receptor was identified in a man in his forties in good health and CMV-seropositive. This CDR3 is CASSLYNPGTGYDEQYF. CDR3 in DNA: TGTGCCAGCAGCCTCTACAACCCCGGGACAGGGTACGACGAGCAGTACTTC.